What follows describes a single TCR beta chain. Trimming left V 0 bases short and J 14 bases short, with 13 bases between. CDR1 MGHRA and CDR2 YSYEKL come from the germline V gene. This CDR3 has 12 residues. Generated by immunoSEQ multiplex PCR, the TCRdb table keeps only in-frame clones and is missing some. The sample includes 1.5 million to 2.5 million clones, less than 95% of them seen just once. Terminally differentiated effector memory CD45RA+ cells were excluded from the naive CD8 cells, which were CD45RO-negative and positively selected for CCR7. The donor population consisted of healthy HIV-negative adults with no recent acute infections or vaccinations. The sample originates from a study of shared clonotypes between healthy human individuals.

The sequenced sample was naive CD8+ T cells sorted from blood. The rearrangement links TRBV4-1 to TRBJ1-2; TRBD1 is a possible D gene (6 bases). This sequence was found in a man in his late teens or twenties in good health. The CDR3 nucleotides read TGCGCCAGCAGCCAAGAGGGGGCGGTGAGGACCTTC. This encodes CASSQEGAVRTF.